Listed here are 5 T cell receptor beta chains from one sample, sequenced in a study of lymphopenia after photon versus proton radiotherapy (dated by TCRdb to about 2019). The method behind the library was the immunoSEQ multiplex PCR assay. TCRdb carries this immuneACCESS record with in-frame sequences only. Its versions omit some clonotypes, under half of them owing to an unresolved V gene in the studies checked, with the rest unexplained. Recorded for this sample are fewer than 25,000 clones; over 65% of them occurred a single time. The ten largest make up 24% of the sample. Sequenced material: peripheral blood, taken from a patient treated with photon-based radiotherapy. These receptor sequences come from a man in his forties with gastric cancer.

The rearrangement links TRBV27 to TRBJ2-1; 13 bases are shared with TRBD2. The CDR3 sequence is 14 residues long. Germline CDR1 reads MNHEY; CDR2 reads SMNVEV (reference sequence). V lost 3 bases, J lost 8 bases, and 1 base stayed unmatched. The CDR3 region is CASSFGLAGDEQFF. Written as DNA, the CDR3 is TGTGCCAGCAGTTTCGGACTAGCGGGGGATGAGCAGTTCTTC.

This clone was found a few times. At the DNA level, this CDR3 is encoded by other sequences in the same sample as well. V and J are TRBV5-1 and TRBJ1-2; no clear D gene. The CDR3 has 13 amino acids. V lost 2 bases, J lost 0 bases, and 5 bases lay in between. CDR1 is SGHRS and CDR2 is YFSETQ in the germline V gene. The CDR3 sequence is CASSLSPNYGYTF. CDR3 nucleotides: TGCGCCAGCAGCTTAAGCCCTAACTATGGCTACACCTTC. Together with reference TRBV5-1 and TRBJ1-2, the CDR3 gives the full variable domain: KAGVTQTPRYLIKTRGQQVTLSCSPISGHRSVSWYQQTPGQGLQFLFEYFSETQRNKGNFPGRFSGRQFSNSRSEMNVSTLELGDSALYLCASSLSPNYGYTFGSGTRLTVV.

V usage is TRBV4-1 and J usage is TRBJ1-3, with D unclear. The V gene's germline CDR1 is MGHRA and CDR2 YSYEKL. Trimming removed 4 bases at V and 0 bases at J, with 13 bases between. The CDR3 consists of 16 residues. In DNA, the CDR3 is TGCGCCAGCAGCCGAACCAGGACCAGCTCTGGAAACACCATATATTTT. Amino acid sequence: CASSRTRTSSGNTIYF.

J is TRBJ1-6 and V is TRBV27, with 9 positions matching TRBD1. V shed 0 bases, J shed 13 bases, and the junction held 10 bases outside the gene matches. CDR3 length: 16 residues. From germline, CDR1 is MNHEY and CDR2 SMNVEV (reference sequence). As DNA, the CDR3 is TGTGCCAGCAGTTTATCTGGGGACAGGGCCGTAGGTCCCCTCCACTTT. It specifies CASSLSGDRAVGPLHF.

The V and J genes are TRBV11-2 and TRBJ2-3, with 8 positions matching TRBD2. The junction had 19 bases not matched to a gene; V was cut back by 5 bases and J by 6 bases. The CDR3 spans 18 residues. Germline V gene sequence: CDR1 SGHAT, CDR2 FQNNGV. The CDR3 DNA reads as TGTGCCAGCAGCGAAGTTGGGCGTGCGGGGGGACCGGGCGATACGCAGTATTTT. This translates into CASSEVGRAGGPGDTQYF. Full variable domain (remainder filled in from reference TRBV11-2 and TRBJ2-3): EAGVAQSPRYKIIEKRQSVAFWCNPISGHATLYWYQQILGQGPKLLIQFQNNGVVDDSQLPKDRFSAERLKGVDSTLKIQPAKLEDSAVYLCASSEVGRAGGPGDTQYFGPGTRLTVL.